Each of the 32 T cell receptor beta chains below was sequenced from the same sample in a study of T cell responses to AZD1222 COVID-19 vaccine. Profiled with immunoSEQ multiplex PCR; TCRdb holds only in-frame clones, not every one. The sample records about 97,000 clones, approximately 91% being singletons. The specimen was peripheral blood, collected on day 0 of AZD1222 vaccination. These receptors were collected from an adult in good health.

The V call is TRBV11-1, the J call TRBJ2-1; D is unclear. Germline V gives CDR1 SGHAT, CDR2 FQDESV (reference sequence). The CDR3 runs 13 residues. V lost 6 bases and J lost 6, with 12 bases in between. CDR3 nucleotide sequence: TGTGCCAGCAGGGCCGACCGGATCAATGAGCAGTTCTTC. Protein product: CASRADRINEQFF.

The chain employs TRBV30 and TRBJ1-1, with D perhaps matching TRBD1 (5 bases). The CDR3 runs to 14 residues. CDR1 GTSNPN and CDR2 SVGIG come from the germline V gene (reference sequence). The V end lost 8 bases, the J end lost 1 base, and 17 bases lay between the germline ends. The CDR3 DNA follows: TGTGCCGGGAACCCGGGACGGAGGAACACTGAAGCTTTCTTT. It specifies CAGNPGRRNTEAFF.

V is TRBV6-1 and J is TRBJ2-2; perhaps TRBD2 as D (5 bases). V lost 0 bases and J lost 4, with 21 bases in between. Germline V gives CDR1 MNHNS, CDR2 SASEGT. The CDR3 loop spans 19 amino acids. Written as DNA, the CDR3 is TGTGCCAGCAGTGAAGCAAGAGGAGGAGAACAGAGACTCACCGGGGAGCTGTTTTTT. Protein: CASSEARGGEQRLTGELFF.

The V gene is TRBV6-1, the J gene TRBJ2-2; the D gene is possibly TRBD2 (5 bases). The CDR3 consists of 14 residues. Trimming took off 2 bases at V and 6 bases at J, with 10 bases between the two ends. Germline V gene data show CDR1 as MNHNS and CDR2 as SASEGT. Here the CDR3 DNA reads TGTGCCAGCAGTGAACGGGGTGGGTCCGGGGAGCTGTTTTTT. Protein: CASSERGGSGELFF.

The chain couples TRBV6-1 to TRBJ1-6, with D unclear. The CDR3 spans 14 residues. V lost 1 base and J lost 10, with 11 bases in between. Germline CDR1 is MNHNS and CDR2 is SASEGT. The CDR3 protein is CASSEVVGGSPLHF. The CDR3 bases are TGTGCCAGCAGTGAAGTAGTTGGAGGGTCACCCCTCCACTTT.

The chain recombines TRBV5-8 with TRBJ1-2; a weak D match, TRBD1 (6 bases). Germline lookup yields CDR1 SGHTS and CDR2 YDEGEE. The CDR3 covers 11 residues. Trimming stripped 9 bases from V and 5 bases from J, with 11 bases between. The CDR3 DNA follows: TGTGCCACCGGGACATTTTATGGCTACACCTTC. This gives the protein CATGTFYGYTF.

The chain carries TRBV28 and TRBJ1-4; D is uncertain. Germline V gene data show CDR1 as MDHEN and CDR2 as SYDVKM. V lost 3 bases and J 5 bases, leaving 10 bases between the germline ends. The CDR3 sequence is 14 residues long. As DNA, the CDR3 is TGTGCCAGCAGTTTTGGTAGTAGAAATGAAAAACTGTTTTTT. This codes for CASSFGSRNEKLFF.

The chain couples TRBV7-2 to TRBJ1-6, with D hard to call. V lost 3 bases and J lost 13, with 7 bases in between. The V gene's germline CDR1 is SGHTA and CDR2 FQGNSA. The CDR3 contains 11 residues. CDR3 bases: TGTGCCAGCAGCTTCGACGGGCCCCTCCACTTT. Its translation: CASSFDGPLHF.

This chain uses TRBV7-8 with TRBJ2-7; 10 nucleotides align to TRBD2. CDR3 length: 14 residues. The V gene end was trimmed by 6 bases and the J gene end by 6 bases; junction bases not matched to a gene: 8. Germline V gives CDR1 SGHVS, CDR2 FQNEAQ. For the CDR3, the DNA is TGTGCCAGCAGGGATAGCGGGGGGCACGGCGAGCAGTACTTC. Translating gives CASRDSGGHGEQYF.

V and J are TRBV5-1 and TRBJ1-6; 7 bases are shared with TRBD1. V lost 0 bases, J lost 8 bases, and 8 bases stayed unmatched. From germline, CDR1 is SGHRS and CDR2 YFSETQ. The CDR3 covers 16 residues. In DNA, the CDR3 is TGCGCCAGCAGCTTGGGGGGTCGACAGGGAGATTCACCCCTCCACTTT. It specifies CASSLGGRQGDSPLHF. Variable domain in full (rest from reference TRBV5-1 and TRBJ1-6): KAGVTQTPRYLIKTRGQQVTLSCSPISGHRSVSWYQQTPGQGLQFLFEYFSETQRNKGNFPGRFSGRQFSNSRSEMNVSTLELGDSALYLCASSLGGRQGDSPLHFGNGTRLTVT.

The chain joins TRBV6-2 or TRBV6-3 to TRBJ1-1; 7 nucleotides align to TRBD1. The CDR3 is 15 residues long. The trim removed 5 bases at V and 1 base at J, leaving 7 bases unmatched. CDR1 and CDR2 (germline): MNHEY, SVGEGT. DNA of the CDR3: TGTGCCAGCAGTACTTGGGACAGATGGAACACTGAAGCTTTCTTT. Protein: CASSTWDRWNTEAFF.

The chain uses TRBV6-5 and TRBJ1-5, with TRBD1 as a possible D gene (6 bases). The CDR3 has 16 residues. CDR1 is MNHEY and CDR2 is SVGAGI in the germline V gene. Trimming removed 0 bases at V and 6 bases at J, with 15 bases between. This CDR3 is CASSYSTVGAGQPQHF. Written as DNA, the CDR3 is TGTGCCAGCAGTTACTCGACGGTGGGGGCCGGTCAGCCCCAGCATTTT.

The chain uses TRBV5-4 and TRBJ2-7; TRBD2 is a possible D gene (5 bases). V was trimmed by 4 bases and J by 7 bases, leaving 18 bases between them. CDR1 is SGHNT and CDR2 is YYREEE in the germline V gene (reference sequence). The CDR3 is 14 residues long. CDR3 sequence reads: CASSLGFGSGEQYF. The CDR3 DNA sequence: TGTGCCAGCAGCCTAGGGTTCGGGTCGGGGGAGCAGTACTTC.

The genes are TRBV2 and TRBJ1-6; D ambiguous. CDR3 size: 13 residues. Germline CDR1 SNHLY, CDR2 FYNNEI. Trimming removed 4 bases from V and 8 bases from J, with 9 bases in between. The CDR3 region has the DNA TGTGCCAGCAGTGGGAGATGGGATTCACCCCTCCACTTT. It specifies CASSGRWDSPLHF. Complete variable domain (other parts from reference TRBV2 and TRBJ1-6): EPEVTQTPSHQVTQMGQEVILRCVPISNHLYFYWYRQILGQKVEFLVSFYNNEISEKSEIFDDQFSVERPDGSNFTLKIRSTKLEDSAMYFCASSGRWDSPLHFGNGTRLTVT.

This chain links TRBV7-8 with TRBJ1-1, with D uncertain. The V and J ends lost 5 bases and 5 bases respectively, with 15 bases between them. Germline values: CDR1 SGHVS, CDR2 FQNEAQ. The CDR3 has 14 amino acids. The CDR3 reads CASSPYRGGTEAFF. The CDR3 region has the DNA TGTGCCAGCAGCCCCTACAGAGGAGGGACTGAAGCTTTCTTT. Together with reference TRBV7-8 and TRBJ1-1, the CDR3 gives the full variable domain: GAGVSQSPRYKVAKRGQDVALRCDPISGHVSLFWYQQALGQGPEFLTYFQNEAQLDKSGLPSDRFFAERPEGSVSTLKIQRTQQEDSAVYLCASSPYRGGTEAFFGQGTRLTVV.

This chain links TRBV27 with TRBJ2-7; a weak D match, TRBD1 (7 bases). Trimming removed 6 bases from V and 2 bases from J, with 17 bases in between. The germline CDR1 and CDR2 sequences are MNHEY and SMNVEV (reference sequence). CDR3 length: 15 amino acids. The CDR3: CASSPRGVPPYEQYF. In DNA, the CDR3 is TGTGCCAGCAGCCCCAGGGGGGTCCCCCCCTACGAGCAGTACTTC.

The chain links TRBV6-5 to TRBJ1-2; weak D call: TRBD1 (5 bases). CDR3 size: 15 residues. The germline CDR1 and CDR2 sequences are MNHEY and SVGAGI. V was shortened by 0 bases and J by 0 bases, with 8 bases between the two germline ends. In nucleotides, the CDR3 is TGTGCCAGCAGTTACTCGGGACGTCCTAACTATGGCTACACCTTC. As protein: CASSYSGRPNYGYTF.

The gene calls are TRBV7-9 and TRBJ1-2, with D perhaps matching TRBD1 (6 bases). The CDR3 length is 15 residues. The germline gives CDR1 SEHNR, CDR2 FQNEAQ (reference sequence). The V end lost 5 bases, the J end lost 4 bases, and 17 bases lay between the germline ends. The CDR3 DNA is TGTGCCAGCAGCCCCCGACAGGAGGGGCTCTATGGCTACACCTTC. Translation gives CASSPRQEGLYGYTF.

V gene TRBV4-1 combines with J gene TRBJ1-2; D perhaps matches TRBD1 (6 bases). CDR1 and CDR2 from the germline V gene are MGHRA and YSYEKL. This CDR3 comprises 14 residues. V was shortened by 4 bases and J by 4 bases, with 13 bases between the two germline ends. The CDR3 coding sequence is TGCGCCAGCAGCCCCCAGAGGGGGGCCTATGGCTACACCTTC. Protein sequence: CASSPQRGAYGYTF.

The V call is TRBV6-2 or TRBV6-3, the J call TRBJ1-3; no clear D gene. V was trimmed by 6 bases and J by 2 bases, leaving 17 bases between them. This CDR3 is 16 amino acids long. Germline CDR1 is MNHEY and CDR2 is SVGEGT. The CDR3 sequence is CASSPQRVEAGNTIYF. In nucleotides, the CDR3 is TGTGCCAGCAGCCCTCAAAGGGTTGAGGCTGGAAACACCATATATTTT.

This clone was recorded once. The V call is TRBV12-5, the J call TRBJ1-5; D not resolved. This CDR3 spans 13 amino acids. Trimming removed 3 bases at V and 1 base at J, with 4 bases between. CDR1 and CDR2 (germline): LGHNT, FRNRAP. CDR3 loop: CASGLGSNQPQHF. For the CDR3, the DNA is TGTGCTAGTGGTTTAGGAAGCAATCAGCCCCAGCATTTT.

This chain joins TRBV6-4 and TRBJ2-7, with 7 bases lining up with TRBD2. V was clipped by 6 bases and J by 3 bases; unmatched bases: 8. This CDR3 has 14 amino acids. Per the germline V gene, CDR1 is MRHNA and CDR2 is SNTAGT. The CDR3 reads CASRGRGLDYEQYF. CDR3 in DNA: TGTGCCAGCAGAGGGAGGGGTCTAGACTACGAGCAGTACTTC.

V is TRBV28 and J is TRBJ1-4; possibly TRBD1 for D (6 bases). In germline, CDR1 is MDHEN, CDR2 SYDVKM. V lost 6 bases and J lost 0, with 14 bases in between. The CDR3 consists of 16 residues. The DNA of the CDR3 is TGTGCCAGCAGAACAGGGAGAGGGACAACTAATGAAAAACTGTTTTTT. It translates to CASRTGRGTTNEKLFF.

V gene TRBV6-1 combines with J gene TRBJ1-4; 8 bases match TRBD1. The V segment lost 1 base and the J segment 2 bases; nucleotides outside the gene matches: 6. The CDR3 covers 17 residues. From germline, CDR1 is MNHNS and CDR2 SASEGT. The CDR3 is CASSEGARGPTNEKLFF. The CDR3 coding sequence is TGTGCCAGCAGTGAAGGGGCCAGGGGGCCCACTAATGAAAAACTGTTTTTT.

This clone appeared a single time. In nucleotides, the CDR3 is TGCGCCAGCAGGGGGGCCGGATTGGCAGATACGCAGTATTTT. Translation gives CASRGAGLADTQYF. The chain links TRBV5-1 to TRBJ2-3; a possible D gene is TRBD1 (6 bases). This CDR3 comprises 14 residues. Deletions cut 5 bases from V and 4 bases from J, with 14 bases between. Germline lookup yields CDR1 SGHRS and CDR2 YFSETQ.

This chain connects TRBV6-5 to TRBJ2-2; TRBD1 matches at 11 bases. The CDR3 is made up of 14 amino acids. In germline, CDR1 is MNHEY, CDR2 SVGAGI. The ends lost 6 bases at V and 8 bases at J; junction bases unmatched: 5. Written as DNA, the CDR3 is TGTGCCAGCAGCATCGGACAGGGGGCGGGGGAGCTGTTTTTT. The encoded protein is CASSIGQGAGELFF.

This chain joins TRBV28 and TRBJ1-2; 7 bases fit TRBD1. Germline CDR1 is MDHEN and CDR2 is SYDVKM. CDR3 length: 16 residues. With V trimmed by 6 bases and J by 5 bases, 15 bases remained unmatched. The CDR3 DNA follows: TGTGCCAGCAGCCTGGTAGGGGCCGGGACAGTTTATGGCTACACCTTC. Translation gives CASSLVGAGTVYGYTF.

The CDR3: CASSPSLNTEAFF. CDR3 nucleotide sequence: TGTGCCAGTAGTCCGAGTTTGAACACTGAAGCTTTCTTT. The genes are TRBV19 and TRBJ1-1; D remains unclear. V shed 5 bases and J shed 0 bases, with 7 bases lying between them. The CDR3 is made up of 13 amino acids. The germline V gene has CDR1 LNHDA and CDR2 SQIVND (reference sequence).

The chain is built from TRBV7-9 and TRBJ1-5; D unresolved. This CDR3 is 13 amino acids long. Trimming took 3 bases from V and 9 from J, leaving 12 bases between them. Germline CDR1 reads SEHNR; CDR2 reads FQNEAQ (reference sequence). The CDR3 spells CASSFDVKSPQHF. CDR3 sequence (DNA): TGTGCCAGCAGCTTTGACGTCAAGTCGCCCCAGCATTTT. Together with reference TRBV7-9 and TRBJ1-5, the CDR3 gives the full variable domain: DTGVSQNPRHKITKRGQNVTFRCDPISEHNRLYWYRQTLGQGPEFLTYFQNEAQLEKSRLLSDRFSAERPKGSFSTLEIQRTEQGDSAMYLCASSFDVKSPQHFGDGTRLSIL.

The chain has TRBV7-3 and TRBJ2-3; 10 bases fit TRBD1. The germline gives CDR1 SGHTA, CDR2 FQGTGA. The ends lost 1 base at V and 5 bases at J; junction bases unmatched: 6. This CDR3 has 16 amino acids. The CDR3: CASSLNPGTGVDTQYF. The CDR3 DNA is TGTGCCAGCAGCTTAAACCCCGGGACAGGGGTAGATACGCAGTATTTT.

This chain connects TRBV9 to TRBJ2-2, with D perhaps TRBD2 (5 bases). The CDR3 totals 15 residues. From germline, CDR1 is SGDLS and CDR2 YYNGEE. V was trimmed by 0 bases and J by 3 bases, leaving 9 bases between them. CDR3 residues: CASSVDPRDTGELFF. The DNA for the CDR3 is TGTGCCAGCAGCGTAGATCCGAGGGACACCGGGGAGCTGTTTTTT.

The CDR3, as DNA: TGTGCCAGCAGCTTGGCTCCGGGTTCACAAAACATTCAGTACTTC. Residues: CASSLAPGSQNIQYF. The V call is TRBV5-6, the J call TRBJ2-4; D not resolved. Trimming left V 0 bases short and J 5 bases short, with 12 bases between. This CDR3 spans 15 amino acids. Germline loops: CDR1 SGHDT, CDR2 YYEEEE.